This TCR beta chain was found in a study of technical replicates of blood from a handful of donors (dated by TCRdb to 2017 to 2019). The method was the immunoSEQ multiplex PCR assay. TCRdb re-hosts the immuneACCESS table, in-frame sequences only. Its copies lack some clones; in the studies checked, an unresolved V gene accounts for under half of them, and the cause for the rest is not known. The sample table shows under 85,000 clones, and 90% to 95% are seen once. Roughly 0.25% of the sample lies in the top ten. A distance of 14 bases separates the germline ends of V and J, which lose 6 bases and 5 bases respectively. Taken from cysteine to phenylalanine, the CDR3 has 13 residues. Here the CDR3 DNA is all that survives: 39 bases in frame from base 1. The germline V gene provides CDR1 SGHAT and CDR2 FQNNGV. With regard to this clone: Its cognate antigen has yet to be identified. No base qualities exist here, and no much larger clone lies one base off it.

The sample consisted of T cells isolated from PBMCs. The receptor was derived from a human donor in good health. The chain links TRBV11-2 with TRBJ2-7; TRBD1 is perhaps the D gene, given 6 matching bases. The CDR3 region: CASREQGGHEQYF. The DNA is as follows: TGTGCCAGCAGAGAACAGGGTGGGCACGAGCAGTACTTC.